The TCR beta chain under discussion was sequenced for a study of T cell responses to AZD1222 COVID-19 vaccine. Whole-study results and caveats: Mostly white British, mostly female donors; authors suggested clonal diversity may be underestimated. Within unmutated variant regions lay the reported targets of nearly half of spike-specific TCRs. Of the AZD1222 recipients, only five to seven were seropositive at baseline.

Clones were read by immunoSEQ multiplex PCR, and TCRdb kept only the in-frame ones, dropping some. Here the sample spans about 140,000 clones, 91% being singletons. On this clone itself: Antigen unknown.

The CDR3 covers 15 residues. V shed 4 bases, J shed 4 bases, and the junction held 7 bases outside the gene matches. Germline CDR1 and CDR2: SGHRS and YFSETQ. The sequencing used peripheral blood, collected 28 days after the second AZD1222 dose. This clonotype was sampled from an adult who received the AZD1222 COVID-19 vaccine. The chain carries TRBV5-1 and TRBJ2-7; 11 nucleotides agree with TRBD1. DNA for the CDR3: TGCGCCAGCAGCGACCAGGACAGGGGGCTATACGAGCAGTACTTC. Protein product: CASSDQDRGLYEQYF.